This record looks at one T cell receptor (beta chain) sequence and its context. Recovered Cohort 3 donors showed two negative PCRs, clearance, or symptom resolution. The data were obtained in a study of blood T cell repertoires in COVID-19. Across the study: The origin of the acute and convalescent COVID-19 samples was the United States, Italy and Spain.

V was shortened by 1 base and J by 0 bases, with 16 bases between the two germline ends. This CDR3 region has 19 residues. Per germline, CDR1 LGHNA and CDR2 YNFKEQ. Per the original methods: Reference gene primer amplification gave estimated nucleated cell counts. TCRdb's table, derived via immunoSEQ multiplex PCR, lists solely in-frame clones and lacks some. V and J calls and clone size are as listed in that table; D and trimming were resolved from the DNA. The table includes 350,000 to 450,000 clones, about four fifths detected once. J is TRBJ1-6 and V is TRBV4-2; possible D gene TRBD1, 5 bases. The origin of this receptor is a woman aged 45 to 65 who had recovered from COVID-19. The specimen sequenced was PBMCs or T cells enriched from blood (not recorded which). CDR3 sequence: CASSQADGGGFSYNSPLHF. The DNA for the CDR3 is TGTGCCAGCAGCCAAGCGGACGGCGGGGGGTTCTCCTATAATTCACCCCTCCACTTT.